Shown below are 22 T cell receptor beta chains from a single sample sequenced in a study of T-cell reconstitution after alpha-beta-depleted transplantation in children (dated by TCRdb to 2015 to 2016). The library relied on PCR. Sequenced on an Illumina HiSeq 2500. TCR library preparation used molecular barcoding, with unique molecular identifiers applied to normalize quantification of the TCRbeta repertoire. TCRdb ran its own pipeline on the public reads, namely fastp trimming at Q25 and MiXCR clone calling, and kept in-frame beta chains. One record per CDR3 amino acid sequence lists the most common genes and DNA. The sample yields a few hundred thousand distinct CDR3 sequences; 7.5% to 10% were counted once. The ten top clones hold around 5.1% of the sample. This specimen was PBMCs from the stem cell graft donor, taken from the stem cell graft. The receptors here all came from a human donor who donated a stem cell graft to a child with SCID.

This clonotype was seen many times. This chain connects TRBV10-3 to TRBJ1-1; perhaps TRBD1 as D (5 bases). The V end was cut by 2 bases, the J end by 2 bases, with 12 bases between. Germline loops: CDR1 ENHRY, CDR2 SYGVKD. This CDR3 has 15 residues. The CDR3 DNA sequence: TGTGCCATCAGTGAGCCCGGCGGGGGTAACACTGAAGCTTTCTTT. This encodes CAISEPGGGNTEAFF.

This clonotype was picked up many times. The gene calls are TRBV28 and TRBJ1-2; possible D gene TRBD1, 5 bases. The length of the CDR3 is 13 residues. CDR1 and CDR2 (germline): MDHEN, SYDVKM. Trimming stripped 10 bases from V and 7 bases from J, with 19 bases between. The CDR3 DNA reads TGTGCCACCGTAGGCCGTCGGGACGCTGGCTACACCTTC. This translates into CATVGRRDAGYTF.

This clonotype appeared many times. V and J are TRBV5-1 and TRBJ2-1; D call uncertain. Germline CDR1 reads SGHRS; CDR2 reads YFSETQ. V dropped 4 bases and J dropped 5 bases, with 7 bases sitting between them. The CDR3 extends over 12 amino acids. The CDR3 spells CASSHPNNEQFF. In nucleotides, the CDR3 is TGCGCCAGCAGCCATCCCAACAATGAGCAGTTCTTC.

This clonotype was seen repeatedly, ten times or more. The chain combines TRBV20-1 with TRBJ2-3; 8 bases match TRBD2. Germline V gene sequence: CDR1 DFQATT, CDR2 SNEGSKA (reference sequence). The J segment lost 6 bases and the V segment lost 0 bases, leaving 14 bases of the junction unmatched. The CDR3 extends over 17 amino acids. CDR3 DNA sequence: TGCAGTGCTAGAGATTTTGTGGGACTAGGAGGGTTGGATACGCAGTATTTT. Its translation is CSARDFVGLGGLDTQYF.

There are many counts of this clonotype. V and J are TRBV29-1 and TRBJ2-7; TRBD1 matches 7 bases. The CDR3 contains 14 residues. The trim removed 4 bases at V and 0 bases at J, leaving 6 bases unmatched. The V gene's germline CDR1 is SQVTM and CDR2 ANQGSEA. The CDR3 DNA reads as TGCAGCGTTGGACAGGGTACCTCCTCCTACGAGCAGTACTTC. This encodes CSVGQGTSSYEQYF.

The J gene is TRBJ2-3, the V gene TRBV14; D call uncertain. The germline V and J ends were trimmed by 4 bases and 4 bases, with 12 bases remaining between them. This CDR3 region has 14 residues. Germline assignment: CDR1 SGHDN and CDR2 FVKESK. In nucleotides, the CDR3 is TGTGCCAGCAGCCCCCTCATGCACGCAGATACGCAGTATTTT. This translates into CASSPLMHADTQYF.

This clonotype was found many times. The chain couples TRBV5-1 to TRBJ2-5; D is uncertain. V dropped 4 bases and J dropped 3 bases, with 13 bases sitting between them. CDR1 is SGHRS, CDR2 YFSETQ, per germline. The CDR3 is 14 residues long. CDR3 DNA: TGCGCCAGCAGCATCGGCCGGTCCAAAGAGACCCAGTACTTC. Translation gives CASSIGRSKETQYF.

The rearrangement links TRBV6-2 or TRBV6-3 to TRBJ2-7; D is uncertain. Trimming removed 6 bases from V and 10 bases from J, with 16 bases in between. The CDR3 runs to 12 residues. Per germline, CDR1 MNHEY and CDR2 SVGEGT. The CDR3, as DNA: TGTGCCAGCAGCCAAACCTGGAAAAACCAGTACTTC. Translation: CASSQTWKNQYF.

This clonotype was seen more than once but under ten times. This sequence joins TRBV19 and TRBJ1-1; D remains ambiguous. The V gene's germline CDR1 is LNHDA and CDR2 SQIVND (reference sequence). Trimming left V 1 base short and J 3 bases short, with 9 bases between. This CDR3 spans 14 amino acids. CDR3 nucleotides: TGTGCCAGTAGTATAGTAGGACGGGACACTGAAGCTTTCTTT. This encodes CASSIVGRDTEAFF.

The V gene is TRBV20-1, the J gene TRBJ1-5; unclear D gene. The CDR3 extends over 13 amino acids. The V end was cut by 6 bases, the J end by 0 bases, with 9 bases between. Germline CDR1 reads DFQATT; CDR2 reads SNEGSKA (reference sequence). The CDR3 sequence is CSATGYSNQPQHF. DNA of the CDR3: TGCAGTGCCACTGGCTATAGCAATCAGCCCCAGCATTTT.

The sample holds many counts of this clonotype. The chain recombines TRBV2 with TRBJ2-3, with no clear D. The CDR3 is 14 residues long. Looked up from germline, CDR1 is SNHLY and CDR2 is FYNNEI. The V gene lost 8 bases and the J gene lost 3 bases, with 15 bases spanning the gap. The DNA for the CDR3 is TGTGCCAGCTACCCACCGGACGGTACAGATACGCAGTATTTT. This encodes CASYPPDGTDTQYF.

This clonotype was detected many times. The chain uses TRBV20-1 and TRBJ2-1; D unresolved. This CDR3 is built from 15 residues. V lost 4 bases, J lost 5 bases, and 18 bases lay in between. Germline-derived CDR1 and CDR2 are DFQATT and SNEGSKA (reference sequence). CDR3 sequence reads: CSAIDPRGRDNEQFF. DNA for the CDR3: TGCAGTGCTATCGACCCAAGAGGACGAGACAATGAGCAGTTCTTC.

In its sample, this clonotype was seen many times. The V gene is TRBV6-5, the J gene TRBJ1-1; tentatively, D is TRBD1 (6 bases). Germline loops: CDR1 MNHEY, CDR2 SVGAGI. CDR3 length: 16 amino acids. V was shortened by 0 bases and J by 1 base, with 12 bases between the two germline ends. CDR3 DNA: TGTGCCAGCAGTTACTCGGGCAGGGGATCGAACACTGAAGCTTTCTTT. It codes for CASSYSGRGSNTEAFF.

A few counts support this clonotype. This chain connects TRBV12-3 or TRBV12-4 to TRBJ1-3; D gene ambiguous. V was shortened by 3 bases and J by 10 bases, with 16 bases between the two germline ends. The CDR3 is 14 residues long. For the CDR3, the DNA is TGTGCCAGCAGTTTGTTGCCCATTGAGGTGACCATATATTTT. Its protein product is CASSLLPIEVTIYF.

This clonotype showed up many times. The gene calls are TRBV4-1 and TRBJ1-2; D remains ambiguous. Trimming removed 0 bases at V and 4 bases at J, with 12 bases between. CDR1 and CDR2 (germline): MGHRA, YSYEKL. The CDR3 totals 15 residues. CDR3 DNA sequence: TGCGCCAGCAGCCAAGAGGTGAACTGGGGCTATGGCTACACCTTC. As protein: CASSQEVNWGYGYTF.

This clonotype was observed at least ten times. The V call is TRBV28, the J call TRBJ2-7, with D perhaps assigned TRBD1 or TRBD2 (5 bases each). The CDR3 has 15 amino acids. V shed 6 bases and J shed 1 base, with 16 bases lying between them. The V gene's germline CDR1 is MDHEN and CDR2 SYDVKM. CDR3 sequence reads: CASSSPGTASYEQYF. The CDR3 DNA follows: TGTGCCAGCAGCTCCCCCGGGACCGCTTCCTACGAGCAGTACTTC.

This clonotype was seen at least ten times. This chain links TRBV20-1 with TRBJ2-7; weak D call: TRBD2 (5 bases). V was trimmed by 5 bases and J by 2 bases, leaving 19 bases between them. The germline CDR1 and CDR2 sequences are DFQATT and SNEGSKA (reference sequence). CDR3 length equals 15 residues. This CDR3 reads CSAYKLDGVTYEQYF. The DNA for the CDR3 is TGCAGTGCTTATAAACTAGATGGGGTTACCTACGAGCAGTACTTC.

This clonotype has at least ten counts. The V gene is TRBV24-1, the J gene TRBJ2-3, with 13 bases fitting TRBD2. CDR3 size: 16 residues. After removal of 3 bases from V and 3 bases from J, the junction contained 2 bases not matched to a gene. The germline CDR1 and CDR2 sequences are KGHDR and SFDVKD. In DNA form, the CDR3 reads TGTGCCACCAGTGATGTACTAGCGGGGGGGACAGATACGCAGTATTTT. Encoded protein: CATSDVLAGGTDTQYF.

This clonotype was counted ten times or more. V usage is TRBV29-1 and J usage is TRBJ2-5; 10 nucleotides match TRBD1. Germline V gene data show CDR1 as SQVTM and CDR2 as ANQGSEA. The CDR3 has 13 amino acids. V trimming: 6 bases; J trimming: 6 bases; junction bases outside the gene matches: 7. The CDR3 sequence is CSVRGQGLQTQYF. As DNA, the CDR3 is TGCAGCGTAAGGGGACAGGGGTTGCAGACCCAGTACTTC. The whole variable domain, remainder taken from reference TRBV29-1 and TRBJ2-5, is SAVISQKPSRDICQRGTSLTIQCQVDSQVTMMFWYRQQPGQSLTLIATANQGSEATYESGFVIDKFPISRPNLTFSTLTVSNMSPEDSSIYLCSVRGQGLQTQYFGPGTRLLVL.

At least ten counts were recorded for this clonotype. The V and J genes are TRBV2 and TRBJ2-2, with TRBD1 matching over 7 bases. Trimming took 6 bases from V and 2 from J; bases not matched to a gene: 3. Germline CDR1 SNHLY, CDR2 FYNNEI. This CDR3 is built from 14 residues. CDR3 sequence reads: CASSRDSNTGELFF. CDR3 in DNA: TGTGCCAGCAGCCGGGACAGCAACACCGGGGAGCTGTTTTTT.

This clonotype was seen repeatedly, ten times or more. This chain joins TRBV6-5 and TRBJ2-2; D remains ambiguous. Trimming pared 2 bases from V and 0 bases from J, leaving 4 bases between. Germline CDR1 reads MNHEY; CDR2 reads SVGAGI. The CDR3 extends over 14 amino acids. The CDR3 coding sequence is TGTGCCAGCAGTTACGGGGCGAACACCGGGGAGCTGTTTTTT. This sequence encodes CASSYGANTGELFF.

This clonotype occurred many times. The rearrangement links TRBV6-2 or TRBV6-3 to TRBJ1-1; tentatively, D is TRBD1 (6 bases). Trimming shortened V by 6 bases and J by 4 bases, and 24 bases separated the two germline ends. Germline V CDR1 and CDR2: MNHEY, SVGEGT. The CDR3 covers 17 residues. This chain's CDR3 is CASSTDTVTGYLTEAFF. The CDR3 nucleotides are TGTGCCAGCAGCACCGACACAGTTACAGGGTACCTCACTGAAGCTTTCTTT.